Reported below is one T cell receptor (beta chain). No cognate antigen has been identified for it. No base quality information exists; no much larger clone differs at one position. This sample stems from a study of blood T cell repertoires in COVID-19 (dated by TCRdb to between 2020 and 2021). With respect to the entire study: Samples covering the acute and convalescent phases of COVID-19 were provided by collaborators in the United States, Italy and Spain. The prospective study material was composed of cDNA or gDNA derived from T cells, B-cell-depleted T cells, or PBMCs. The dataset comprised deeply sampled blood TCRbeta repertoires from subjects exposed to, actively infected with, or recovered from COVID-19. The repertoires were released in a freely available public database meant as a resource for research on the immune response to SARS-CoV-2. Samples were obtained from the ongoing ImmuneRACE study (first 160 participants) and from 1,000 to 1,500 subjects provided by 6 global collaborators. Nearly every sample came with metadata listing a de-identified subject ID, COVID-19 status, age in years and sex. Where available, HLA class I and class II types were obtained from metadata supplied by the sample provider rather than from assay-based typing.

In Seattle, one collaborating source enrolled patients while the infection was active and tracked those patients longitudinally over the course of disease. Collaborating institutions collected whole blood in K2EDTA tubes following their own protocols. For TCRbeta analysis, collaborators shipped samples as frozen whole blood, isolated PBMCs, or DNA extracted from either of those sample types. The junction carries 17 bases between V and J, which are trimmed by 0 bases and 9 bases respectively. The cysteine opens and the phenylalanine closes a CDR3 of 15 amino acids. CDR3 DNA only is kept here, 45 bases in frame from base 1. CDR1 LGHNA and CDR2 YSLEER were looked up in the germline V gene. TCRbeta CDR3 regions were amplified from genomic DNA using the immunoSEQ Assay, a bias-controlled multiplex PCR. The study's processing was this. Nucleated cell counts per sample were estimated from amplification of reference gene primers within the assay. Sequence reads were collapsed and filtered to measure the absolute abundance of every unique TCRbeta CDR3 rearrangement. For each sample, productive Simpson clonality was calculated as the square root of Simpson's diversity index across productive rearrangements. In its TCRdb copy, this immuneACCESS table keeps in-frame sequences only and misses some clones. Where compared with another copy, unresolved V genes explain less than half of these, and the others have no known cause. That table is the source of V, J and clone size, and D and trimming were worked out from the DNA. Across this sample there are a few hundred thousand clones, with almost 85% seen only once. The top ten hold approximately 2.3% of the sample.

What the work shows at the level of the full study, not this receptor alone: The quantity of clinical and demographic metadata differed by source and by participant and was supplied without curation.

This receptor was obtained from a woman aged 70-85 years with COVID-19, enrolled during active disease. This chain is built from TRBV4-3 and TRBJ1-2, with a tentative D gene TRBD1 over 5 matching bases. The sequencing sample was made of peripheral blood. The nucleotide sequence is given as TGCGCCAGCAGCCAAGATCGGGCAGGGCGTAGGAGCTACACCTTC. Translated, this is CASSQDRAGRRSYTF.